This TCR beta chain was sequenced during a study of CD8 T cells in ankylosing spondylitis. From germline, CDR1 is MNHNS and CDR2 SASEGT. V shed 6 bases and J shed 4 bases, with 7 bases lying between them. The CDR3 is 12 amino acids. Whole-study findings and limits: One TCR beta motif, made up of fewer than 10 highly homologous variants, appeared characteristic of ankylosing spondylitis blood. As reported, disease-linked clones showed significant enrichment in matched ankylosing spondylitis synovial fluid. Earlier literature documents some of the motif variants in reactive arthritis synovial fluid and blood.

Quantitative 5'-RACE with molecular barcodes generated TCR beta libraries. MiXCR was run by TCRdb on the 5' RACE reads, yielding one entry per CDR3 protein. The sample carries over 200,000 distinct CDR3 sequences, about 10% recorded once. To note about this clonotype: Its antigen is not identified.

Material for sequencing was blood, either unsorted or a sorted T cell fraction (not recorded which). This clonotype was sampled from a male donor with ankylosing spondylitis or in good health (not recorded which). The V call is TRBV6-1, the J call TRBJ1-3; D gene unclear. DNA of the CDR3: TGTGCCAGCAGGAAGGACGGAAACACCATATATTTT. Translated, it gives CASRKDGNTIYF.